This T cell receptor beta chain was recovered during a study of blood T cells in healthy people across ages. Overall study: Capturing about one barcoded beta molecule per two T cells was achieved by template switching.

Germline V gives CDR1 SGHRS, CDR2 YFSETQ. Between the trimmed V and J ends, which lost 2 bases and 2 bases, there was a span of 11 bases. The CDR3 totals 15 residues. The use of a sample-barcoded 5' primer and a J-beta primer mix characterized a second PCR of about 6 to 12 cycles. MiXCR, run by TCRdb on the 5' RACE reads, gives a single entry per CDR3 protein. Of some 710,000 distinct CDR3 sequences in the sample, 22% were seen once. The sequence came from a man between 70 and 80 years old in good health. Sequencing was done on a sample of blood. This rearrangement joins TRBV5-1 to TRBJ2-1; D is uncertain. Here the CDR3 DNA reads TGCGCCAGCAGCTTACTTTCGTTAGCCTACAATGAGCAGTTCTTC. This translates into CASSLLSLAYNEQFF.